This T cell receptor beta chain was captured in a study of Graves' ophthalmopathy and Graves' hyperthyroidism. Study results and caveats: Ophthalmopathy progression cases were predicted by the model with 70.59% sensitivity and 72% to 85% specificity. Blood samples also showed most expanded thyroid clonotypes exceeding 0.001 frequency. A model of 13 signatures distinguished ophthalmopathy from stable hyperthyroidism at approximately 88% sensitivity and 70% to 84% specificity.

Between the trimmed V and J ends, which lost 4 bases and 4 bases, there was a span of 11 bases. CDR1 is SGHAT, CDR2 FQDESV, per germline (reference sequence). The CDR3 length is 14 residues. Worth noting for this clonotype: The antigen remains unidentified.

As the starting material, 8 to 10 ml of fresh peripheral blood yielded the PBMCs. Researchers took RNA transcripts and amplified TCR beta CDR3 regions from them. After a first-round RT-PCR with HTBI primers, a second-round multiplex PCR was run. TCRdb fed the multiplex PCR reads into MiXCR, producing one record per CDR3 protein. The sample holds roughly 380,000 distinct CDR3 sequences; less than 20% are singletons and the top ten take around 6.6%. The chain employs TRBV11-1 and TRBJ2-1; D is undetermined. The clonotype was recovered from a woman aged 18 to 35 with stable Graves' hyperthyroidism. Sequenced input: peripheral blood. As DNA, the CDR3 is TGTGCCAGCAGCTCAACTGGCCCATACAATGAGCAGTTCTTC. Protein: CASSSTGPYNEQFF.